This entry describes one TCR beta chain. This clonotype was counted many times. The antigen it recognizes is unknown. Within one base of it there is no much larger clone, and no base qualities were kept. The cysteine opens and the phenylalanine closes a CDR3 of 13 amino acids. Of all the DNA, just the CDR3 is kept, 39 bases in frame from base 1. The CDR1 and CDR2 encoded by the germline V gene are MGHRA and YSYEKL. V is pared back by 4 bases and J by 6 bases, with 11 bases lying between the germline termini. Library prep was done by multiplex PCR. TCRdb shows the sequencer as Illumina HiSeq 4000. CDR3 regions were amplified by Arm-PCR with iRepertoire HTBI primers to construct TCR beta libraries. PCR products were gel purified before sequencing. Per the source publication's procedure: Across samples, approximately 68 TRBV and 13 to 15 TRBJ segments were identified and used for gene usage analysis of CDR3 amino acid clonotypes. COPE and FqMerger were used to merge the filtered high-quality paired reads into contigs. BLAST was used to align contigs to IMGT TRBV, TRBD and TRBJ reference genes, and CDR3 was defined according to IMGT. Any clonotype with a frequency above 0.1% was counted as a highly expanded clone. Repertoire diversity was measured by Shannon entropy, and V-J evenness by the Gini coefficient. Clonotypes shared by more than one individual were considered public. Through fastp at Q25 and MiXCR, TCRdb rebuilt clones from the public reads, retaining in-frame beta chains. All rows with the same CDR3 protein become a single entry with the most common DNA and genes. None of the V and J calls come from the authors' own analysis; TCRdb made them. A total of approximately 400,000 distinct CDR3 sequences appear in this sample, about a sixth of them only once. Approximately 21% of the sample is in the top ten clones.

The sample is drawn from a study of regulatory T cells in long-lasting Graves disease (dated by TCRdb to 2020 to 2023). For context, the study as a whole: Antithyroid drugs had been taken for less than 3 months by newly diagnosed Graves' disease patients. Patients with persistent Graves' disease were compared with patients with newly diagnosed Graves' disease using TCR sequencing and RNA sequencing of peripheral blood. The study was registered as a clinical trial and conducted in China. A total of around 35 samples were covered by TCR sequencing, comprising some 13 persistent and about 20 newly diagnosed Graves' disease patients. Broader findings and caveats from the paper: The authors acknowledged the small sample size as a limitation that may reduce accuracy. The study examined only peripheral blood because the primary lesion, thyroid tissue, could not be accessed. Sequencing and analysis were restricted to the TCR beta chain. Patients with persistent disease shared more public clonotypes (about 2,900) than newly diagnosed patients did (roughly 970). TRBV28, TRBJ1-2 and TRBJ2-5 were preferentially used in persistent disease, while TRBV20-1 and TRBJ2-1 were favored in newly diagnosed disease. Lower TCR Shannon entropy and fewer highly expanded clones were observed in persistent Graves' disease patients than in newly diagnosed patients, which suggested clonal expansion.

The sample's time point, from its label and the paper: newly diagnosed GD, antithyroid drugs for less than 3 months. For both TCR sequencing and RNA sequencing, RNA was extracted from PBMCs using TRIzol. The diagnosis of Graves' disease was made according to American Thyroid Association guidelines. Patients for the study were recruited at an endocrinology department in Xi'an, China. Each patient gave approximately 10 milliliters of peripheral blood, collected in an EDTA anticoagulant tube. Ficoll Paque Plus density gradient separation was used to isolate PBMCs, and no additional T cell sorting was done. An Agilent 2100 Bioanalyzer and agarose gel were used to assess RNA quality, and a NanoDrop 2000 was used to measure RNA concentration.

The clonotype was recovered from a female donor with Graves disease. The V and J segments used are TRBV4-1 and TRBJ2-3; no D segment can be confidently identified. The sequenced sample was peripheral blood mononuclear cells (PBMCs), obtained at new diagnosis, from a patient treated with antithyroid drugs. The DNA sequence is TGCGCCAGCAGCCGCGCCTTGGGGGATACGCAGTATTTT. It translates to CASSRALGDTQYF.